This record concerns one T cell receptor (beta chain) sequence. Its antigen is still unknown. Preparation of the TCRbeta library used unique molecular identifiers. One entry per CDR3 protein, called by TCRdb with MiXCR from the PCR reads. Of under 75,000 distinct CDR3 sequences in the sample, around 9.9% are singletons; the top ten hold about 12%. The junction had 9 bases not matched to a gene; V was cut back by 1 base and J by 4 bases. This CDR3 spans 16 amino acids. CDR1 is SGHVS and CDR2 is FQNEAQ in the germline V gene. The data originate from a study of T-cell reconstitution after alpha-beta-depleted transplantation in children. Notes on the study in general: Reportedly, roughly two months post-transplant, alpha-beta T cells arose from several hundred expanded graft clones.

This TCR was recovered from a boy aged 5 to 17 with acute myeloid leukemia, due to receive a stem cell transplant. The chain is built from TRBV7-8 and TRBJ2-7, with 8 bases identical to TRBD2. The source material was PBMCs, sampled before TCRalphabeta/CD19-depleted stem cell transplant. The CDR3 DNA is TGTGCCAGCAGCTTAGGGCTGGGCGCGGGAGGATACGAGCAGTACTTC. It specifies CASSLGLGAGGYEQYF.